These 17 T cell receptor beta chains share one sample of origin, sequenced in a study of regulatory T cells in long-lasting Graves disease. Through Arm-PCR of CDR3 regions and iRepertoire HTBI primers, TCR beta libraries were built. TCRdb passed the multiplex PCR reads through MiXCR, listing each CDR3 protein once. The repertoire consists of some 450,000 distinct CDR3 sequences, with about a quarter occurring once and the leading ten covering approximately 28%. Time point denoted: persistent/refractory GD, antithyroid drugs over 5 years with positive TRAb. PBMCs were the source of the RNA used for TCR sequencing. Sample: peripheral blood mononuclear cells (PBMCs), taken when the disease was refractory, from a patient treated with antithyroid drugs. These TCRs come from a female donor with Graves disease.

This clonotype has only a few counts. The chain uses TRBV6-2 or TRBV6-3 and TRBJ2-7; D possibly uses TRBD1 or TRBD2 (5 bases each). This CDR3 region has 16 residues. V shed 2 bases and J shed 7 bases, with 21 bases lying between them. Germline V lookup: CDR1 MNHEY, CDR2 SVGEGT. The CDR3 nucleotides are TGTGCCAGCAGTTACCCAATGGGGACCAACTACGGTGAGCAGTACTTC. This encodes CASSYPMGTNYGEQYF.

The chain combines TRBV20-1 with TRBJ2-3; 8 bases are a match to TRBD2. The germline gives CDR1 DFQATT, CDR2 SNEGSKA (reference sequence). With 2 bases clipped from V and 0 bases from J, the junction kept 4 bases outside the gene matches. The CDR3 contains 15 residues. The CDR3 nucleotides read TGCAGTGCTAGACGGACTAGCATTAGCACAGATACGCAGTATTTT. It is translated as CSARRTSISTDTQYF.

This clonotype was seen ten or more times. The chain couples TRBV12-3 or TRBV12-4 to TRBJ2-7; D might be TRBD2 (6 bases). V gave up 9 bases and J gave up 4 bases, with 22 bases separating them. The CDR3 is made up of 15 amino acids. CDR3 sequence: CASRKGGRNMYEQYF. The CDR3 nucleotides read TGTGCCAGTCGAAAGGGTGGGAGGAATATGTACGAGCAGTACTTC.

This clonotype was seen many times. The rearrangement links TRBV5-1 to TRBJ1-5; D remains unclear. The CDR3 length is 13 residues. Germline V lookup: CDR1 SGHRS, CDR2 YFSETQ. V was shortened by 0 bases and J by 1 base, with 2 bases between the two germline ends. The CDR3 is CASSLDSNQPQHF. CDR3 nucleotide sequence: TGCGCCAGCAGCTTGGACAGCAATCAGCCCCAGCATTTT.

This chain joins TRBV12-3 or TRBV12-4 and TRBJ1-1; TRBD1 is a possible D gene (6 bases). Trimming stripped 6 bases from V and 4 bases from J, with 9 bases between. There are 12 residues in the CDR3. The CDR3 is CASRRGATEAFF. The CDR3 nucleotides are TGTGCCAGCAGAAGGGGGGCCACTGAAGCTTTCTTT.

Points on this clonotype: An end of the junction differs from the germline gene, which may be a read error. The V and J genes are TRBV9 and TRBJ1-6, with 9 bases that match TRBD1. This CDR3 spans 16 amino acids. Germline CDR1 is SGDLS and CDR2 is YYNGEE. As DNA, the CDR3 is TGTGCCAGCAGCCCATCGACAGGGGGAGGTAATTCACCCCCCCACTTT. Translation: CASSPSTGGGNSPPHF.

This clonotype was observed many times. The chain combines TRBV12-3 or TRBV12-4 with TRBJ1-1, with no clear D. The CDR3 is made up of 14 amino acids. V shed 5 bases and J shed 7 bases, with 17 bases lying between them. CDR3 nucleotide sequence: TGTGCCAGCAGTCCCAGTCCTGCAAGTGGTGAAGCTTTCTTT. Translated, it gives CASSPSPASGEAFF.

This chain connects TRBV6-1 to TRBJ1-3; 7 bases align to TRBD1. This CDR3 is built from 13 residues. V was clipped by 6 bases and J by 4 bases; unmatched bases: 3. In germline, CDR1 is MNHNS, CDR2 SASEGT. The CDR3 nucleotides are TGTGCCAGCAGCAACAGGGGCGGAAACACCATATATTTT. Translation: CASSNRGGNTIYF.

This clonotype was observed at least ten times. V and J are TRBV27 and TRBJ1-1; 7 bases map to TRBD1. Losses at the gene ends were 0 bases for V and 0 bases for J; bases not matched to a gene: 10. The CDR3 sequence is 18 residues long. Per the germline V gene, CDR1 is MNHEY and CDR2 is SMNVEV (reference sequence). CDR3 nucleotide sequence: TGTGCCAGCAGTTTATCGGGGTGGGACAGAACCATGAACACTGAAGCTTTCTTT. This sequence encodes CASSLSGWDRTMNTEAFF.

In its sample, this clonotype was seen a few times. The chain links TRBV7-8 to TRBJ1-5; 12 nucleotides line up with TRBD1. Germline V lookup: CDR1 SGHVS, CDR2 FQNEAQ. V trimming: 3 bases; J trimming: 0 bases; junction bases outside the gene matches: 6. CDR3 size: 18 residues. The DNA of the CDR3 is TGTGCCAGCAGCTTTACCCGGGACAGGGGGCTTAGCAATCAGCCCCAGCATTTT. It specifies CASSFTRDRGLSNQPQHF.

The genes are TRBV5-1 and TRBJ2-7, with D possibly TRBD2 on 5 matching bases. V lost 0 bases and J lost 6, with 10 bases in between. The CDR3 runs to 13 residues. In germline, CDR1 is SGHRS, CDR2 YFSETQ. The CDR3 sequence is CASSLEAATEQYF. The DNA of the CDR3 is TGCGCCAGCAGCTTGGAAGCGGCGACCGAGCAGTACTTC.

This clonotype was seen more than once but under ten times. This chain connects TRBV28 to TRBJ1-2, with D uncertain. V shed 4 bases and J shed 8 bases, with 14 bases lying between them. Germline assignment: CDR1 MDHEN and CDR2 SYDVKM. The CDR3 consists of 13 residues. The CDR3 DNA sequence: TGTGCCAGCAGTTATCTCCTAATGGGGGGCTACACCTTC. Its translation: CASSYLLMGGYTF.

The CDR3 loop reads CASSLLPGRNTGELFF. The CDR3, as DNA: TGTGCCAGCAGCTTACTTCCAGGGAGGAACACCGGGGAGCTGTTTTTT. The chain employs TRBV7-9 and TRBJ2-2; D possibly uses TRBD1 or TRBD2 (5 bases each). In germline, CDR1 is SEHNR, CDR2 FQNEAQ (reference sequence). This CDR3 region has 16 residues. V was trimmed by 2 bases and J by 1 base, leaving 11 bases between them.

There are a few counts of this clonotype. V usage is TRBV7-9 and J usage is TRBJ1-4; 8 bases fit TRBD1. V dropped 3 bases and J dropped 7; count of bases not matched to a gene: 4. Germline CDR1 reads SEHNR; CDR2 reads FQNEAQ (reference sequence). The CDR3 has 14 amino acids. This CDR3 is CASSLDRAAEKLFF. The CDR3 nucleotides are TGTGCCAGCAGCTTGGACAGGGCGGCTGAAAAACTGTTTTTT.

This clonotype was counted a single time. J is TRBJ1-6 and V is TRBV2; D remains ambiguous. V was shortened by 5 bases and J by 14 bases, with 10 bases between the two germline ends. CDR1 SNHLY and CDR2 FYNNEI come from the germline V gene. The CDR3 consists of 11 residues. The CDR3 DNA reads as TGTGCCAGCAGTTTAGAACAGACCCTCCACTTT. It encodes CASSLEQTLHF. The variable domain in full, with the rest retrieved from reference TRBV2 and TRBJ1-6, is EPEVTQTPSHQVTQMGQEVILRCVPISNHLYFYWYRQILGQKVEFLVSFYNNEISEKSEIFDDQFSVERPDGSNFTLKIRSTKLEDSAMYFCASSLEQTLHFGNGTRLTVT.

This clonotype was counted many times. The gene calls are TRBV6-1 and TRBJ2-7; D is ambiguous. The CDR3 covers 9 residues. The germline V gene encodes CDR1 MNHNS and CDR2 SASEGT. V lost 11 bases and J lost 4, with 6 bases in between. The CDR3 protein is CAAGYEQYF. CDR3 DNA sequence: TGTGCCGCCGGGTACGAGCAGTACTTC.

This clonotype was counted many times. The CDR3 spells CASSYSRQGASSYEQYF. CDR3 nucleotide sequence: TGTGCCAGCAGTTACTCGCGACAGGGCGCCTCATCCTACGAGCAGTACTTC. This rearrangement joins TRBV6-5 to TRBJ2-7, with 7 bases identical to TRBD1. After removal of 0 bases from V and 1 base from J, the junction contained 9 bases not matched to a gene. The CDR3 contains 17 residues. Germline-derived CDR1 and CDR2 are MNHEY and SVGAGI.